This T cell receptor beta chain was profiled in a study of metastatic and nonmetastatic thyroid tumors. Looking at the study overall: Repertoire comparison spanned blood and tumor or nodule tissue of malignant and benign thyroid patients.

How the authors handled the data: It was from CDR3 differences across clinicopathological groups that a distant-metastasis classifier for papillary thyroid cancer was built. MiXCR reprocessed the PCR reads for TCRdb. TCRdb's processing, not the study's, gives the V and J calls here. Here the sample spans 30,000 to 50,000 clones, approximately 12% being singletons. Each patient came to thyroid surgery without any prior treatment (of any kind). General study findings and limits: Patients with malignant thyroid tumors reportedly had significantly higher TCR beta diversity than those with benign nodules, in blood and tumor.

V lost 7 bases and J 0 bases, leaving 16 bases between the germline ends. Germline V lookup: CDR1 SQVTM, CDR2 ANQGSEA. The CDR3 has 14 amino acids. This clone has a handful of counts. Its antigen is currently unknown. A read error may explain this, as a much larger clone is one base away. The chain carries TRBV29-1 and TRBJ2-7, with D maybe TRBD2 (6 bases). The sample consisted of blood. This TCR derives from a female donor with papillary thyroid cancer or a benign thyroid nodule (not recorded which). Some clones in this sample may be carry-over from other donors' samples. The DNA of the CDR3 is TGCAGCGACCGGCGGGACGGTAGCTCCTACGAGCAGTACTTC. This codes for CSDRRDGSSYEQYF.